The source of this T cell receptor beta chain is a study of blood T cell repertoires in COVID-19. Study as a whole: The origin of the acute and convalescent COVID-19 samples was the United States, Italy and Spain. PBMCs, B-cell-depleted T cells, or T cells were the source of the cDNA or gDNA that made up the material.

Per the original data handling: Amplified reference gene primers provided the basis for estimating nucleated cell counts. The assay was immunoSEQ multiplex PCR, and TCRdb's table has in-frame clones only and misses some. V, J and clone size reflect that table, while D and trimming were determined from the DNA. The data contain 30,000 to 45,000 clones, over 70% of them singletons. Sequencing was done on a sample of peripheral blood. The clonotype comes from an elderly man with active or convalescent COVID-19.

In DNA, the CDR3 is TGTGCCAGCAACCCAGGACAGGCTACAGTTGGTTTTGAAAAACTGTTTTTT. Translating gives CASNPGQATVGFEKLFF. This chain links TRBV21-1 with TRBJ1-4; TRBD1, the table's D call, was not compared with the DNA. TRBV21-1 is recorded as a pseudogene. This CDR3 comprises 17 residues.